One sample yielded the 14 T cell receptor beta chains listed below, sequenced in a study of CD8+CD57+ T cells in acquired aplastic anemia. Selection for sequencing was limited to patients who had shown CD8+CD57+ cell expansion by flow cytometry. The TCR beta profiling, which covered VDJ combination and CDR3 sequence, was carried out using genomic DNA as the template. One entry per CDR3 protein, called by TCRdb with MiXCR from the reads. The data hold hundreds of thousands of distinct CDR3 sequences, with around 30% observed a single time. Material: sorted CD4+, CD8+, or CD8+CD57+ T cells (not recorded which) from PBMCs. The source of these receptors is a human donor with aplastic anemia.

There are a few counts of this clonotype. V and J are TRBV20-1 and TRBJ2-5, with TRBD2 matching 10 bases. The trim removed 3 bases at V and 4 bases at J, leaving 14 bases unmatched. Germline-derived CDR1 and CDR2 are DFQATT and SNEGSKA (reference sequence). This CDR3 is 17 amino acids long. The CDR3 sequence: CSARLRPGLAFRETQYF. In DNA, the CDR3 is TGCAGTGCTAGGTTGCGCCCGGGACTAGCGTTTAGAGAGACCCAGTACTTC.

The gene calls are TRBV6-5 and TRBJ2-5; D may be TRBD2 (6 bases). Germline assignment: CDR1 MNHEY and CDR2 SVGAGI. V dropped 3 bases and J dropped 5 bases, with 13 bases sitting between them. The CDR3 is 14 residues long. CDR3 sequence: CASSYLGGGETQYF. In DNA, the CDR3 is TGTGCCAGCAGTTATCTTGGGGGAGGTGAGACCCAGTACTTC.

This clonotype has at least ten counts. The chain recombines TRBV19 with TRBJ1-3; a possible D gene is TRBD1 (5 bases). CDR1 and CDR2 from the germline V gene are LNHDA and SQIVND (reference sequence). Between the trimmed V and J ends, which lost 4 bases and 1 base, there was a span of 11 bases. This CDR3 has 15 amino acids. CDR3 protein: CASSTVRGSGNTIYF. The CDR3 nucleotides are TGTGCCAGTAGTACAGTTAGGGGATCTGGAAACACCATATATTTT. Full variable domain (rest looked up from reference TRBV19 and TRBJ1-3): DGGITQSPKYLFRKEGQNVTLSCEQNLNHDAMYWYRQDPGQGLRLIYYSQIVNDFQKGDIAEGYSVSREKKESFPLTVTSAQKNPTAFYLCASSTVRGSGNTIYFGEGSWLTVV.

This clonotype was seen at least ten times. The CDR3 sequence is CASSLWTGELFF. CDR3 bases: TGTGCCAGCAGCTTATGGACCGGGGAGCTGTTTTTT. The chain is built from TRBV7-6 and TRBJ2-2; D gene ambiguous. Per the germline V gene, CDR1 is SGHVS and CDR2 is FNYEAQ. The CDR3 loop spans 12 amino acids. V was pared by 2 bases and J by 5 bases, with 3 bases between.

V is TRBV5-6 and J is TRBJ1-1; D possibly corresponds to TRBD1 (6 bases). This CDR3 region has 15 residues. Germline assignment: CDR1 SGHDT and CDR2 YYEEEE. V shed 2 bases and J shed 3 bases, with 14 bases lying between them. DNA of the CDR3: TGTGCCAGCAGCTTTACAGGGACCTCGGACACTGAAGCTTTCTTT. Amino acid sequence: CASSFTGTSDTEAFF.

This clonotype was counted once. The chain uses TRBV20-1 and TRBJ2-3, with D maybe TRBD2 (6 bases). This CDR3 has 11 amino acids. The germline V gene encodes CDR1 DFQATT and CDR2 SNEGSKA (reference sequence). V was trimmed by 3 bases and J by 9 bases, leaving 10 bases between them. CDR3 DNA: TGCAGTGCTAGGGGGAGCGGGACGCAGTATTTT. Translating it yields CSARGSGTQYF.

As regards this clonotype: A single base separates this from a much larger clone, so it may be a read error. The CDR3 spells CASSEVGSRYNGQFF. Written as DNA, the CDR3 is TGCGCCAGCAGTGAAGTCGGGTCGCGGTACAATGGGCAGTTCTTC. The chain has TRBV10-2 and TRBJ2-1; D remains unclear. The CDR3 is made up of 15 amino acids. Germline V gene lookup returns CDR1 WSHSY and CDR2 SAAADI.

This clonotype was observed a few times. The CDR3 loop is CASSSTSGADNEQFF. The CDR3 bases are TGCGCCAGCAGCTCCACTAGCGGAGCAGACAATGAGCAGTTCTTC. The rearrangement links TRBV5-1 to TRBJ2-1; TRBD2 matches at 8 bases. CDR3 length: 15 amino acids. CDR1 and CDR2 (germline): SGHRS, YFSETQ. V shed 3 bases, J shed 5 bases, and the junction held 7 bases outside the gene matches.

This clonotype was found once. The junction differs from germline at one of its ends, possibly a read error. The chain has TRBV5-4 and TRBJ2-5; 7 nucleotides align to TRBD1. Germline loops: CDR1 SGHNT, CDR2 YYREEE (reference sequence). CDR3 size: 16 residues. The CDR3 DNA is TGTGCCAGCAGCAAGGCCGGGACAGTGATCCAAGGGACCCAGTACTTC. It translates to CASSKAGTVIQGTQYF.

This clonotype was seen a few times. The V and J genes are TRBV4-1 and TRBJ2-1, with D hard to call. This CDR3 is 14 amino acids long. V was cut by 1 base and J by 5 bases, with 9 bases left in between. CDR1 and CDR2 from the germline V gene are MGHRA and YSYEKL. The CDR3 DNA follows: TGCGCCAGCAGCCAAGGGCCGGCCAACAATGAGCAGTTCTTC. Encoded protein: CASSQGPANNEQFF.

The sample holds a few counts of this clonotype. The genes are TRBV2 and TRBJ1-6; TRBD1 agrees at 7 bases. The germline V gene has CDR1 SNHLY and CDR2 FYNNEI. The junction had 10 bases not matched to a gene; V was cut back by 8 bases and J by 9 bases. The CDR3 spans 14 residues. CDR3 bases: TGTGCCAGCTCATCCCAGGGGGATTTTTCACCCCTCCACTTT. Residues: CASSSQGDFSPLHF.

This clonotype was found many times. The J gene is TRBJ1-2, the V gene TRBV4-1, with no clear D. Germline-derived CDR1 and CDR2 are MGHRA and YSYEKL. The CDR3 covers 16 residues. The ends were cut back, 1 base at V and 0 bases at J, with 12 bases in the middle. DNA for the CDR3: TGCGCCAGCAGCCAAGGCATTAGCAACGCTAACTATGGCTACACCTTC. Protein: CASSQGISNANYGYTF.

As DNA, the CDR3 is TGTGCCACCAGTGCTAGAGCCGGTAGGACAGGGAGCACCTATGGCTACACCTTC. Translating gives CATSARAGRTGSTYGYTF. The chain combines TRBV24-1 with TRBJ1-2; 8 bases line up with TRBD1. This CDR3 has 18 residues. Germline V gives CDR1 KGHDR, CDR2 SFDVKD. Germline trimming cut 5 bases from V and 4 bases from J; bases unmatched to any gene: 17.

The rearrangement joins TRBV19 to TRBJ2-1, with D possibly TRBD2 on 6 matching bases. The V and J ends lost 7 bases and 8 bases respectively, with 18 bases between them. This CDR3 is 14 amino acids long. The germline CDR1 and CDR2 sequences are LNHDA and SQIVND (reference sequence). Here the CDR3 DNA reads TGTGCCAGTACCATTTCTGGGGGGTGGGATGAGCAGTTCTTC. Protein sequence: CASTISGGWDEQFF. The variable domain in full, completed from reference TRBV19 and TRBJ2-1, reads DGGITQSPKYLFRKEGQNVTLSCEQNLNHDAMYWYRQDPGQGLRLIYYSQIVNDFQKGDIAEGYSVSREKKESFPLTVTSAQKNPTAFYLCASTISGGWDEQFFGPGTRLTVL.